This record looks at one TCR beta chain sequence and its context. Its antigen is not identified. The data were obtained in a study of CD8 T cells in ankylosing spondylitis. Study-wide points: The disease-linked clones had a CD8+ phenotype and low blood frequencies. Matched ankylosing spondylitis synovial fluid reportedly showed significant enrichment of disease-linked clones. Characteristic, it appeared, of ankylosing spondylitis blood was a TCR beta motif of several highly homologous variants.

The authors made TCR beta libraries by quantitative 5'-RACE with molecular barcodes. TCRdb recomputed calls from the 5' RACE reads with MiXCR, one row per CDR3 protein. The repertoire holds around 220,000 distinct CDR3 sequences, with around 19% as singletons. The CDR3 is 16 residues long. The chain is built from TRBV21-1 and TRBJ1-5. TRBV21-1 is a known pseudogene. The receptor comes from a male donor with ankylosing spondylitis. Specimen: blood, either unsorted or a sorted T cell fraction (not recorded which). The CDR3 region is CASSKARRVGNQPQHF. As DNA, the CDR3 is TGTGCCAGCAGCAAAGCGCGAAGGGTTGGCAATCAGCCCCAGCATTTT.